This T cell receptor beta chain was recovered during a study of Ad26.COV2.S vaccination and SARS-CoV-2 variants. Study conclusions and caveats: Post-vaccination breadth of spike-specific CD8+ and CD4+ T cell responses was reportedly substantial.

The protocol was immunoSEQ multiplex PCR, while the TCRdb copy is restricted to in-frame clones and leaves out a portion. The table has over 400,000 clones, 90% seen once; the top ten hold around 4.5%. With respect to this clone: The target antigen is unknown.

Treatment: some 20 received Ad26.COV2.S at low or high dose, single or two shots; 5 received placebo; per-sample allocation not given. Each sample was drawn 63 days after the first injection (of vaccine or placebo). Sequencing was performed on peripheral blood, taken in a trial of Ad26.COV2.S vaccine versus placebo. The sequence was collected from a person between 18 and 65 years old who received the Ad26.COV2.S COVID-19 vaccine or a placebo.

The CDR3 here is CASSLAGASYGYTF. CDR3 in DNA: TGTGCCAGCAGCTTAGCGGGGGCCAGCTATGGCTACACCTTC. The chain carries TRBV7-9 and TRBJ1-2, with a tentative D call TRBD1 (6 bases). V was trimmed by 0 bases and J by 4 bases, leaving 9 bases between them. In germline, CDR1 is SEHNR, CDR2 FQNEAQ (reference sequence). The CDR3 sequence is 14 residues long.